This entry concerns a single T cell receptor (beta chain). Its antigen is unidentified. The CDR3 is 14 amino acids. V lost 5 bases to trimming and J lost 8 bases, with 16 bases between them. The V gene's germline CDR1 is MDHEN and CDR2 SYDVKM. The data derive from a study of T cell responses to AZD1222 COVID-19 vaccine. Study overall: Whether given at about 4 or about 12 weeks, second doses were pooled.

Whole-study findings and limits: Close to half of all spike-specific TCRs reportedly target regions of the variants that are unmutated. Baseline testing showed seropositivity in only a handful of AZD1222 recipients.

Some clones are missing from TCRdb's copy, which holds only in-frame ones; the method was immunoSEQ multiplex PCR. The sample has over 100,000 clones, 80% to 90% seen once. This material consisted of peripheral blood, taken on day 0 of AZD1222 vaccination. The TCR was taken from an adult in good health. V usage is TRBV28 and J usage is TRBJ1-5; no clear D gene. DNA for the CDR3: TGTGCCAGCAGTCCCAAAACAAGGGTAAAGCCCCAGCATTTT. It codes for CASSPKTRVKPQHF.